This T cell receptor beta chain emerged from a study of cytomegalovirus exposure and HLA in healthy donors. Use of 60 Vbeta and 13 Jbeta primers characterized the PCR. Using immunoSEQ multiplex PCR, the repertoire was profiled, and TCRdb retains in-frame clones only, with some absent. This sample has about 210,000 clones, with more than 70% found just once. V lost 6 bases to trimming and J lost 6 bases, with 15 bases between them. Germline CDR1 and CDR2: LGHNT and FRNRAP. The CDR3 totals 14 residues. This clone showed up just a few times. The sample consisted of PBMCs. This TCR derives from a man aged 40-49 years in good health and CMV-seropositive. This chain links TRBV12-5 with TRBJ1-3; D gene unclear. CDR3 sequence reads: CASGLEGAENTIYF. The CDR3 DNA is TGTGCTAGTGGCCTCGAGGGCGCCGAAAACACCATATATTTT.